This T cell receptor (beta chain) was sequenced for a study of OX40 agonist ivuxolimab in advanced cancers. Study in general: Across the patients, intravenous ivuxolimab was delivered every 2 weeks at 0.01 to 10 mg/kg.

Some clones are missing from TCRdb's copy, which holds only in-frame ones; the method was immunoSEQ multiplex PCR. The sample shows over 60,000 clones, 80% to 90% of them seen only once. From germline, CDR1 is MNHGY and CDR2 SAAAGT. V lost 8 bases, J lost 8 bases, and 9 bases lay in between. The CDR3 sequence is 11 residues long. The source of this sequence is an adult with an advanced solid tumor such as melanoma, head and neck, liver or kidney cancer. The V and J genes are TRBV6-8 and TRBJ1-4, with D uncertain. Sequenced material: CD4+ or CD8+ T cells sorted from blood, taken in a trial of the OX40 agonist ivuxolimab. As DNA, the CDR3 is TGTGCCAGCGGGAAAAAGGAAAAACTGTTTTTT. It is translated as CASGKKEKLFF.